The 21 T cell receptor beta chains below all came from one sample that was sequenced in a study of vaccination and CD4 T cells after COVID-19. Treatment noted: roughly 10-day PBMC culture with coronavirus spike peptide pools or control peptides (ViraFEST assay). No antigen has been assigned to these receptors. Cultured CD4+ T cells had their DNA profiled by the Oncomine TCR Beta short-read assay. TCRdb reprocessed the PCR reads via MiXCR and lists one record per CDR3 protein. The table lists about 10,000 distinct CDR3 sequences, roughly 40% of them singletons. Sequencing input: CD4+ T cells from blood, cultured in vitro. The receptor set was obtained from a human donor who had recovered from COVID-19.

The rearrangement uses TRBV11-2 and TRBJ2-7; D remains ambiguous. This CDR3 contains 15 residues. CDR1 SGHAT and CDR2 FQNNGV come from the germline V gene. V gave up 5 bases and J gave up 3 bases, with 17 bases separating them. In nucleotides, the CDR3 is TGTGCCAGCAGCGTGAGCACGAGCTCCTACTACGAGCAGTACTTC. This translates into CASSVSTSSYYEQYF.

The chain links TRBV9 to TRBJ1-1; D gene unclear. Germline CDR1 reads SGDLS; CDR2 reads YYNGEE. CDR3 size: 12 residues. The V and J ends lost 3 bases and 11 bases respectively, with 14 bases between them. CDR3 nucleotides: TGTGCCAGCAGCGCCCCGGGAGGGCGGGCTTTCTTT. Translating gives CASSAPGGRAFF. Using reference TRBV9 and TRBJ1-1 for the parts outside the CDR3, the full variable domain is DSGVTQTPKHLITATGQRVTLRCSPRSGDLSVYWYQQSLDQGLQFLIQYYNGEERAKGNILERFSAQQFPDLHSELNLSSLELGDSALYFCASSAPGGRAFFGQGTRLTVV.

This clonotype has just one count. The chain is built from TRBV20-1 and TRBJ2-1; TRBD2 matches 7 bases. CDR3 size: 16 residues. Looked up from germline, CDR1 is DFQATT and CDR2 is SNEGSKA (reference sequence). The V segment lost 2 bases and the J segment 0 bases; nucleotides outside the gene matches: 7. In DNA, the CDR3 is TGCAGTGCTAGACGGGCTGGCGGGGGCTCCTACAATGAGCAGTTCTTC. Its translation: CSARRAGGGSYNEQFF.

The CDR3 sequence is CASSPWQGRGNTIYF. DNA of the CDR3: TGTGCCAGCAGCCCCTGGCAGGGGCGAGGAAACACCATATATTTT. This chain links TRBV7-2 with TRBJ1-3; possibly TRBD1 for D (6 bases). Germline CDR1 SGHTA, CDR2 FQGNSA. This CDR3 spans 15 amino acids. The V gene lost 5 bases and the J gene lost 4 bases, with 15 bases spanning the gap.

The chain combines TRBV7-8 with TRBJ2-2, with D possibly being TRBD2 (7 bases). V dropped 3 bases and J dropped 0 bases, with 14 bases sitting between them. This CDR3 has 17 amino acids. The germline V gene has CDR1 SGHVS and CDR2 FQNEAQ. CDR3 protein: CASSFYLRGPNTGELFF. CDR3 DNA sequence: TGTGCCAGCAGCTTTTATTTGCGGGGGCCGAACACCGGGGAGCTGTTTTTT.

This clonotype has just a few counts. V is TRBV25-1 and J is TRBJ1-4; D gene ambiguous. The germline CDR1 and CDR2 sequences are MGHDK and SYGVNS. This CDR3 has 10 amino acids. V shed 9 bases and J shed 7 bases, with 6 bases lying between them. CDR3 sequence (DNA): TGTGCCAGTCTACTTGAAAAACTGTTTTTT. Protein sequence: CASLLEKLFF.

This sequence joins TRBV11-2 and TRBJ2-2, with 7 bases matching TRBD1. Germline V lookup: CDR1 SGHAT, CDR2 FQNNGV. This CDR3 spans 16 amino acids. V lost 5 bases to trimming and J lost 4 bases; unmatched junction nucleotides: 10. CDR3 sequence reads: CASSRQGPSGTGELFF. In DNA, the CDR3 is TGTGCCAGCAGCCGACAGGGCCCCTCGGGCACCGGGGAGCTGTTTTTT. The variable domain in full, with the rest retrieved from reference TRBV11-2 and TRBJ2-2, is EAGVAQSPRYKIIEKRQSVAFWCNPISGHATLYWYQQILGQGPKLLIQFQNNGVVDDSQLPKDRFSAERLKGVDSTLKIQPAKLEDSAVYLCASSRQGPSGTGELFFGEGSRLTVL.

CDR3 sequence: CASTDGAGGPDTQYF. The CDR3 DNA sequence: TGTGCCAGCACGGATGGGGCGGGGGGCCCCGATACGCAGTATTTT. The J gene is TRBJ2-3, the V gene TRBV6-1, with 8 bases that match TRBD2. This CDR3 is built from 15 residues. CDR1 and CDR2 from the germline V gene are MNHNS and SASEGT. V lost 7 bases, J lost 6 bases, and 12 bases stayed unmatched.

This chain connects TRBV11-3 to TRBJ2-5, with 9 bases lining up with TRBD2. J gave up 5 bases and V 5 bases, and 6 bases lay outside the gene matches. Germline V gives CDR1 SGHNT, CDR2 YENEEA. CDR3 size: 14 residues. CDR3 loop: CASSQPSGDETQYF. For the CDR3, the DNA is TGTGCCAGCAGCCAGCCTAGCGGGGATGAGACCCAGTACTTC.

This clonotype was observed a handful of times. The chain uses TRBV12-3 or TRBV12-4 and TRBJ1-2; 8 bases align to TRBD1. The V segment lost 5 bases and the J segment 5 bases; nucleotides outside the gene matches: 7. This CDR3 spans 14 amino acids. In nucleotides, the CDR3 is TGTGCCAGCAGTCCCACAGGGGGAGGGTATGGCTACACCTTC. This codes for CASSPTGGGYGYTF.

This clonotype showed up just a few times. V usage is TRBV20-1 and J usage is TRBJ1-1, with D possibly matching TRBD1 (5 bases). The V and J ends lost 4 bases and 5 bases respectively, with 8 bases between them. The CDR3 totals 11 residues. Germline V gives CDR1 DFQATT, CDR2 SNEGSKA (reference sequence). The CDR3 here is CSATGVTEAFF. Here the CDR3 DNA reads TGCAGTGCTACGGGGGTAACTGAAGCTTTCTTT.

This clonotype was seen a handful of times. The V gene is TRBV19, the J gene TRBJ1-2; 7 bases match TRBD1. The CDR3 runs 14 residues. V lost 2 bases to trimming and J lost 2 bases; unmatched junction nucleotides: 2. In germline, CDR1 is LNHDA, CDR2 SQIVND (reference sequence). Here the CDR3 reads CASSIPGQNYGYTF. In DNA form, the CDR3 reads TGTGCCAGTAGTATACCGGGACAGAACTATGGCTACACCTTC.

J is TRBJ2-2 and V is TRBV12-3 or TRBV12-4, with 8 positions matching TRBD1. The junction had 6 bases not matched to a gene; V was cut back by 6 bases and J by 3 bases. The length of the CDR3 is 15 residues. CDR3 residues: CASSLGQGDTGELFF. The CDR3 nucleotides are TGTGCCAGCAGCCTTGGACAGGGCGACACCGGGGAGCTGTTTTTT.

This rearrangement joins TRBV7-2 to TRBJ1-2; 7 positions match TRBD1. The CDR3 is 14 residues long. Losses at the gene ends were 5 bases for V and 4 bases for J; bases not matched to a gene: 7. CDR1 and CDR2 from the germline V gene are SGHTA and FQGNSA. CDR3 coding DNA: TGTGCCAGCAGCCCGACGGGGACAGTCTATGGCTACACCTTC. This encodes CASSPTGTVYGYTF.

This clonotype turned up a few times. The chain has TRBV10-3 and TRBJ1-3; possible D gene TRBD1, 5 bases. Germline values: CDR1 ENHRY, CDR2 SYGVKD. The CDR3 loop spans 16 amino acids. The ends were cut back, 4 bases at V and 0 bases at J, with 13 bases in the middle. The chain's CDR3 is CAISATGGSSGNTIYF. The CDR3 DNA sequence: TGTGCCATCAGTGCCACAGGTGGCTCCTCTGGAAACACCATATATTTT.

This chain joins TRBV7-9 and TRBJ1-6, with D unclear. The CDR3 is 16 amino acids. CDR1 is SEHNR, CDR2 FQNEAQ, per germline (reference sequence). V was shortened by 5 bases and J by 8 bases, with 19 bases between the two germline ends. CDR3 coding DNA: TGTGCCAGCAGCGAGGAGACCGTTTTGGAGGATTCACCCCTCCACTTT. Its translation is CASSEETVLEDSPLHF.

The chain has TRBV7-7 and TRBJ2-5, with TRBD2 identical over 11 bases. With 6 bases clipped from V and 3 bases from J, the junction kept 3 bases outside the gene matches. The germline gives CDR1 SSHAT, CDR2 FNYEAQ (reference sequence). This CDR3 region has 14 residues. The CDR3 protein is CASSLGLAEETQYF. For the CDR3, the DNA is TGTGCCAGCAGTTTGGGACTAGCGGAAGAGACCCAGTACTTC.

J is TRBJ1-2 and V is TRBV6-5, with D uncertain. This CDR3 is built from 14 residues. V lost 4 bases to trimming and J lost 4 bases, with 13 bases between them. Germline values: CDR1 MNHEY, CDR2 SVGAGI. Here the CDR3 reads CASSSAAAGYGYTF. As DNA, the CDR3 is TGTGCCAGCAGTTCCGCGGCGGCTGGCTATGGCTACACCTTC.

V is TRBV7-9 and J is TRBJ2-2; TRBD1 aligns across 9 bases. CDR3 length equals 14 residues. The V gene's germline CDR1 is SEHNR and CDR2 FQNEAQ (reference sequence). J gave up 4 bases and V 7 bases, and 4 bases lay outside the gene matches. Here the CDR3 DNA reads TGTGCCAGCACCCGACAGGGGGGCACCGGGGAGCTGTTTTTT. It encodes CASTRQGGTGELFF.

The rearrangement joins TRBV6-5 to TRBJ1-2; the D is unclear. The CDR3 length is 12 residues. Germline CDR1 MNHEY, CDR2 SVGAGI. Trimming took off 0 bases at V and 8 bases at J, with 7 bases between the two ends. The CDR3 region has the DNA TGTGCCAGCAGTTACTCTTCCGGAGGCTACACCTTC. This codes for CASSYSSGGYTF.

The gene calls are TRBV30 and TRBJ2-5, with 7 bases matching TRBD2. The V segment lost 0 bases and the J segment 7 bases; nucleotides outside the gene matches: 11. There are 15 residues in the CDR3. Germline lookup yields CDR1 GTSNPN and CDR2 SVGIG (reference sequence). CDR3 amino acids: CAWSVSQGGSGTQYF. Written as DNA, the CDR3 is TGTGCCTGGAGTGTAAGCCAGGGAGGGAGTGGGACCCAGTACTTC.